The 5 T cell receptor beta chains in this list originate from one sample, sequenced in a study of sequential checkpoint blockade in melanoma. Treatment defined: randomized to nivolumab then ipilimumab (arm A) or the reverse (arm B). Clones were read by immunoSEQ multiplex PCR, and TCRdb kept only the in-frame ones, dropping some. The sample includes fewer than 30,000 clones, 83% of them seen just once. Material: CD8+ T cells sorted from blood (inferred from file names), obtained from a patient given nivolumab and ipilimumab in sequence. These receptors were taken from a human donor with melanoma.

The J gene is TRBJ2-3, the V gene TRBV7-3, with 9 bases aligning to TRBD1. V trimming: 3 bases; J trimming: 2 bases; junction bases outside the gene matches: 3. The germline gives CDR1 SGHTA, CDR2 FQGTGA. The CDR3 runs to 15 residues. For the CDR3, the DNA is TGTGCCAGCAGCTTGGGACAGGGCAACACAGATACGCAGTATTTT. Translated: CASSLGQGNTDTQYF.

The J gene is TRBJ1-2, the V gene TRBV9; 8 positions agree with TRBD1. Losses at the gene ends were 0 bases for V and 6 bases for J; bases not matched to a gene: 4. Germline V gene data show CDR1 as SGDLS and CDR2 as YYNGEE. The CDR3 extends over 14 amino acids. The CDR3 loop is CASSVAGGGNGYTF. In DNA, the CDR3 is TGTGCCAGCAGCGTAGCAGGGGGCGGTAATGGCTACACCTTC.

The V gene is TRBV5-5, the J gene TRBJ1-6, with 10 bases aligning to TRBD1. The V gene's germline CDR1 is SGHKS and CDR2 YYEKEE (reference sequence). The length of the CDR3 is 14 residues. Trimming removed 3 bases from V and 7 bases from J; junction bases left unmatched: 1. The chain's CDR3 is CASSSGQGNSPLHF. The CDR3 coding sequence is TGTGCCAGCAGCTCGGGACAGGGGAATTCACCCCTCCACTTT. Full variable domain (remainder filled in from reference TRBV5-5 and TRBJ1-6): DAGVTQSPTHLIKTRGQQVTLRCSPISGHKSVSWYQQVLGQGPQFIFQYYEKEERGRGNFPDRFSARQFPNYSSELNVNALLLGDSALYLCASSSGQGNSPLHFGNGTRLTVT.

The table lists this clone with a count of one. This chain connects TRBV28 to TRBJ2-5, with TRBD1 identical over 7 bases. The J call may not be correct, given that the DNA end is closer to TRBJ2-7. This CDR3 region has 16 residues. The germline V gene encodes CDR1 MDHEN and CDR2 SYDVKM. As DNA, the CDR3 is TGTGCCAGCAGTTTGCGAGTCGGGACAGATTCCTACGAGCAGTACTTC. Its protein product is CASSLRVGTDSYEQYF.

The DNA for the CDR3 is TGTGCCAGTAGTACCCCCGGGGCCTACGAGCAGTACTTC. The encoded protein is CASSTPGAYEQYF. The chain uses TRBV19 and TRBJ2-7; a possible D gene is TRBD2 (5 bases). The CDR3 contains 13 residues. Germline V gene lookup returns CDR1 LNHDA and CDR2 SQIVND (reference sequence). Trimming pared 4 bases from V and 2 bases from J, leaving 9 bases between.